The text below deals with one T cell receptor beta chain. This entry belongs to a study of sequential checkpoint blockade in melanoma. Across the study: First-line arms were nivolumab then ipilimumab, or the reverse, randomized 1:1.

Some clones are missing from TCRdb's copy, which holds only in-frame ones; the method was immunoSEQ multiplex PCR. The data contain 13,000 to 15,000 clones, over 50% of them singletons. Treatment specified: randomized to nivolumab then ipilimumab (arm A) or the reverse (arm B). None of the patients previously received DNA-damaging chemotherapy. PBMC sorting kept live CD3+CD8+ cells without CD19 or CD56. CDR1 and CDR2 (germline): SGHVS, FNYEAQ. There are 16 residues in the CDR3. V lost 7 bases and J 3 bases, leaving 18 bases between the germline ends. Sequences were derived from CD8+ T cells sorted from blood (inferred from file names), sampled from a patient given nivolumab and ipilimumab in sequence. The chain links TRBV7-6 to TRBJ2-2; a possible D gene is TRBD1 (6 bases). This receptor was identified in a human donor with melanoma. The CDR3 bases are TGTGCCAGCACAGACCGGACAGATCCGGACACCGGGGAGCTGTTTTTT. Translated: CASTDRTDPDTGELFF.